The 16 T cell receptor beta chains in this list originate from one sample, sequenced in a study of Graves' ophthalmopathy and Graves' hyperthyroidism. The authors amplified TCR beta CDR3 regions from RNA transcripts. HTBI primers were employed in first-round RT-PCR, then a second-round multiplex PCR followed. TCRdb called the multiplex PCR reads again in MiXCR, with one record for every CDR3 protein. This table has some 410,000 distinct CDR3 sequences, around 21% appearing once. Sequenced material: peripheral blood. Receptor source: a young woman with stable Graves' hyperthyroidism.

The table lists this clonotype with many counts. V usage is TRBV25-1 and J usage is TRBJ2-7; D not certain. CDR1 is MGHDK, CDR2 SYGVNS, per germline. The CDR3 consists of 14 residues. Trimming removed 3 bases from V and 5 bases from J, with 14 bases in between. The CDR3 is CASSDPRRFDEQYF. The CDR3, as DNA: TGTGCCAGCAGTGACCCGCGACGTTTCGACGAGCAGTACTTC.

In its sample, this clonotype was seen a few times. The chain links TRBV11-2 to TRBJ1-2, with D possibly matching TRBD1 (5 bases). In germline, CDR1 is SGHAT, CDR2 FQNNGV. V dropped 2 bases and J dropped 3 bases, with 19 bases sitting between them. The CDR3 extends over 17 amino acids. Here the CDR3 reads CASSLRDGWSEDYGYTF. The CDR3 DNA follows: TGTGCCAGCAGCTTAAGGGACGGATGGTCCGAGGACTATGGCTACACCTTC.

This clonotype was seen many times. This chain joins TRBV15 and TRBJ1-2, with D hard to call. From germline, CDR1 is LNHNV and CDR2 YYDKDF (reference sequence). The V end was cut by 0 bases, the J end by 4 bases, with 12 bases between. The CDR3 runs to 15 residues. DNA for the CDR3: TGTGCCACCAGCAGAGATCTTAGGGAAGTCTATGGCTACACCTTC. This sequence encodes CATSRDLREVYGYTF.

This clonotype has ten or more counts. This chain links TRBV20-1 with TRBJ1-5, with 8 positions matching TRBD1. Unmatched junction bases numbered 18, after V lost 5 bases and J lost 9 bases. The CDR3 contains 16 residues. From germline, CDR1 is DFQATT and CDR2 SNEGSKA (reference sequence). The chain's CDR3 is CSASDRANLPERPQHF. For the CDR3, the DNA is TGCAGTGCTTCGGACAGGGCTAACCTCCCCGAACGGCCCCAGCATTTT.

This clonotype showed up just a few times. V is TRBV9 and J is TRBJ2-2, with a weak D call TRBD2 (7 bases). CDR3 length: 16 residues. The V end was cut by 0 bases, the J end by 3 bases, with 12 bases between. From germline, CDR1 is SGDLS and CDR2 YYNGEE. The CDR3 loop is CASSVGGGVHTGELFF. DNA of the CDR3: TGTGCCAGCAGCGTAGGAGGGGGGGTGCACACCGGGGAGCTGTTTTTT.

The sample holds many counts of this clonotype. This chain connects TRBV12-3 or TRBV12-4 to TRBJ2-4; 7 bases are a match to TRBD1. V was pared by 6 bases and J by 0 bases, with 2 bases of the junction left unmatched. The CDR3 loop spans 14 amino acids. CDR3 protein: CASRTGLAKNIQYF. The CDR3 DNA follows: TGTGCCAGCAGGACAGGGCTAGCCAAAAACATTCAGTACTTC.

In this sample, this clonotype turned up many times. CDR3 nucleotides: TGCAGTGCCGCGGGTGAGGCTCGGGCCTACGAGCAGTACTTC. Its protein product is CSAAGEARAYEQYF. This chain connects TRBV20-1 to TRBJ2-7; TRBD2 is a possible D gene (5 bases). The CDR3 loop spans 14 amino acids. V lost 6 bases and J lost 2, with 17 bases in between. Germline V gene lookup returns CDR1 DFQATT and CDR2 SNEGSKA (reference sequence).

The J gene is TRBJ2-7, the V gene TRBV6-1; TRBD1 aligns across 9 bases. CDR3 length: 15 amino acids. Germline V gene data show CDR1 as MNHNS and CDR2 as SASEGT. J was trimmed by 2 bases and V by 6 bases; bases with no gene match: 8. CDR3 protein: CASRRTGALPYEQYF. As DNA, the CDR3 is TGTGCCAGCAGGCGGACAGGGGCCTTACCCTACGAGCAGTACTTC.

As regards this clonotype: One end of the junction is discordant with germline, which a read error may explain. This sequence joins TRBV6-1 and TRBJ1-1, with no clear D. This CDR3 is 13 amino acids long. Germline V lookup: CDR1 MNHNS, CDR2 SASEGT. CDR3 bases: TGTGCCAGCCAATTCGGCCTAAACGCTGAGGCTTTCTTT. This sequence encodes CASQFGLNAEAFF.

The sample holds many counts of this clonotype. This chain uses TRBV6-4 with TRBJ2-7; 7 bases are shared with TRBD2. Unmatched junction bases numbered 9, after V lost 6 bases and J lost 4 bases. The length of the CDR3 is 14 residues. Germline CDR1 reads MRHNA; CDR2 reads SNTAGT. The CDR3 nucleotides are TGTGCCAGCAGCGCTCCGGGACTAACTTACGAGCAGTACTTC. As protein: CASSAPGLTYEQYF.

This clonotype was detected many times. The rearrangement links TRBV12-3 or TRBV12-4 to TRBJ1-5, with D tentatively TRBD1 (5 bases). This CDR3 is built from 14 residues. Between the trimmed V and J ends, which lost 6 bases and 0 bases, there was a span of 9 bases. DNA of the CDR3: TGTGCCAGCAGGGGACTGTATAGCAATCAGCCCCAGCATTTT. Translating it yields CASRGLYSNQPQHF.

The J gene is TRBJ2-2, the V gene TRBV9; 10 bases are shared with TRBD2. After removal of 2 bases from V and 0 bases from J, the junction contained 4 bases not matched to a gene. The CDR3 is 17 residues long. Germline CDR1 is SGDLS and CDR2 is YYNGEE. This CDR3 is CASSVSAGGPNTGELFF. CDR3 DNA: TGTGCCAGCAGCGTTTCAGCGGGAGGGCCGAACACCGGGGAGCTGTTTTTT.

In DNA form, the CDR3 reads TGTGCCAGCAGTCTAAACGGGAGAGAGACCCAGTACTTC. It is translated as CASSLNGRETQYF. The V call is TRBV2, the J call TRBJ2-5, with D maybe TRBD2 (6 bases). This CDR3 is 13 amino acids long. Trimming removed 5 bases from V and 4 bases from J, with 11 bases in between. Germline CDR1 is SNHLY and CDR2 is FYNNEI.

This clonotype appeared many times. The V gene is TRBV20-1, the J gene TRBJ1-2, with D possibly being TRBD1 (5 bases). CDR3 length: 13 amino acids. The germline CDR1 and CDR2 sequences are DFQATT and SNEGSKA (reference sequence). V lost 1 base to trimming and J lost 8 bases, with 14 bases between them. CDR3 nucleotide sequence: TGCAGTGCTAGAGGGGACCGCCCGAAAGGCTACACCTTC. The encoded protein is CSARGDRPKGYTF.

This clonotype was counted at least ten times. The rearrangement links TRBV7-2 to TRBJ2-5; 14 nucleotides align to TRBD2. From germline, CDR1 is SGHTA and CDR2 FQGNSA. The CDR3 runs to 17 residues. The J segment lost 5 bases and the V segment lost 5 bases, leaving 10 bases of the junction unmatched. For the CDR3, the DNA is TGTGCCAGCAGCGGGGGGACTAGCGGGAGTAGGGGTGAGACCCAGTACTTC. The encoded protein is CASSGGTSGSRGETQYF. Variable domain in full (rest from reference TRBV7-2 and TRBJ2-5): GAGVSQSPSNKVTEKGKDVELRCDPISGHTALYWYRQSLGQGLEFLIYFQGNSAPDKSGLPSDRFSAERTGGSVSTLTIQRTQQEDSAVYLCASSGGTSGSRGETQYFGPGTRLLVL.

This clonotype was picked up many times. The chain combines TRBV19 with TRBJ2-2; D is possibly TRBD1 or TRBD2 (6 bases each). CDR1 and CDR2 (germline): LNHDA, SQIVND (reference sequence). This CDR3 has 14 residues. V was pared by 5 bases and J by 6 bases, with 13 bases between. CDR3 sequence reads: CASSVHREAGELFF. CDR3 nucleotide sequence: TGTGCCAGTAGTGTCCACAGGGAGGCCGGGGAGCTGTTTTTT.